Listed below are T cell receptor beta chains from one sample, sequenced in a study of Ad26.COV2.S vaccination and SARS-CoV-2 variants. Measured with immunoSEQ multiplex PCR; TCRdb has only the in-frame clones, and not every one. The sample holds about 94,000 clones; less than 85% are singletons and the top ten take about 16%. The sequences come from peripheral blood, collected after recovery from COVID-19. All receptors derive from a human donor who had recovered from COVID-19. CDR3s include the opening cysteine and the closing phenylalanine or tryptophan. D genes are given only for firm matches. Only some rows state a clone size, as once, few, many or a class for expanded clones.

>TRBJ2-1|TRBD1|TRBV23-1|.
CASSPDRGSYNEQFF
TGCGCCAGCAGTCCAGACAGGGGCTCCTACAATGAGCAGTTCTTC
>TRBJ2-2|.|TRBV7-6|few
CASSSRSTGELFF
TGTGCCAGCAGCTCTAGGTCCACCGGGGAGCTGTTTTTT
>TRBJ1-4|.|TRBV6-6|few
CASSYGVGNEKLFF
TGTGCCAGCAGTTACGGCGTGGGGAATGAAAAACTGTTTTTT
>TRBJ2-1|TRBD1|TRBV9|.
CASSVEGTGSQGGTYNEQFF
TGTGCCAGCAGCGTAGAGGGGACAGGGAGCCAGGGGGGTACCTACAATGAGCAGTTCTTC
>TRBJ1-1|TRBD1|TRBV4-1|.
CATGQGEGEAFF
TGCGCCACCGGACAGGGCGAAGGTGAAGCTTTCTTT
>TRBJ2-1|.|TRBV19|.
CASSPYGTGSYNEQFF
TGTGCCAGTAGTCCGTATGGGACTGGTTCTTACAATGAGCAGTTCTTC
>TRBJ1-4|.|TRBV27|.
CASSFGLYEKLFF
TGTGCCAGCAGTTTCGGGCTATATGAAAAACTGTTTTTT
>TRBJ2-7|.|TRBV9|.
CASSGHTGLGSYEQYF
TGTGCCAGCAGCGGACACACAGGCCTGGGGTCCTACGAGCAGTACTTC
>TRBJ1-2|.|TRBV9|.
CASSVTGRNNYGYTF
TGTGCCAGCAGCGTAACAGGACGAAATAACTATGGCTACACCTTC
>TRBJ2-3|TRBD1|TRBV28|.
CASSPLGQGTDTQYF
TGTGCCAGCAGTCCCCTGGGACAGGGCACAGATACGCAGTATTTT
>TRBJ1-6|.|TRBV29-1|.
CSVTTGGNNSPLHF
TGCAGCGTAACGACGGGCGGGAATAATTCACCCCTCCACTTT
>TRBJ2-4|TRBD2|TRBV6-5|.
CASSYAVGGSSSIQYF
TGTGCCAGCAGTTACGCAGTGGGCGGGAGTAGTAGCATTCAGTACTTC
>TRBJ2-7|.|TRBV11-3|.
CASSLDRRTEIF
TGTGCCAGCAGCTTAGATAGAAGGACAGAGATCTTC